These T cell receptor beta chains were read from a single sample in a study of metastatic and nonmetastatic thyroid tumors. TCRdb ran MiXCR on the PCR reads. The sample includes over 20,000 clones, around 30% of them seen just once. Sequencing was performed on blood. These receptors were obtained from a female donor with papillary thyroid cancer or a benign thyroid nodule (not recorded which). Some clones in this sample may be carry-over from other donors' samples. CDR3s include the opening cysteine and the closing phenylalanine or tryptophan. A D gene is named only where the DNA matches it firmly. Size tells how often a clone was seen (once, few, many) or the class of an expanded clone, and some rows leave it out.

cdr3_nt cdr3_aa j_call clone_size d_call v_call
TGCGCCAGCAGCCAAGGACCCAGGGGGGCCACTGAAGCTTTCTTT CASSQGPRGATEAFF TRBJ1-1 many TRBD1 TRBV4-1
TGTGCCACCAGCAGAGATCACAATGAGCAGTTCTTC CATSRDHNEQFF TRBJ2-1 many NA TRBV15
TGTGCCAGCGGGGGGGGGGAAGAGACCCAGTACTTC CASGGGEETQYF TRBJ2-5 many TRBD2 TRBV6-1
TGTGCCAGCAGTGAACGGTGGACAGGTGGTAGGCCCCAGCATTTT CASSERWTGGRPQHF TRBJ1-5 medium-sized TRBD1 TRBV2
TGCGCCAGCAGCCATTGGCCACAGGAAAAACTGGTTTTT CASSHWPQEKLVF TRBJ1-4 NA NA TRBV5-1
TGCGCCAGCAGCCAAGAGGTTGGTAGCGGGAGAAGCCCAGGGAAGCTTGAGCAGTTCTTC CASSQEVGSGRSPGKLEQFF TRBJ2-1 many TRBD2 TRBV4-1
TGTGCCAGCAGCCCGGGACAGACTAATGAAAAACTGTTTTTT CASSPGQTNEKLFF TRBJ1-4 many TRBD1 TRBV6-1
TGTGCCAGCAGCTTAAGACGACTAGCGAACACCGGGGAGCTGTTTTTT CASSLRRLANTGELFF TRBJ2-2 medium-sized NA TRBV11-2
TGTGCCAGTAGTTTGTACAGTCGCACGAGCAATCAGACCCAGCATTTT CASSLYSRTSNQTQHF TRBJ1-5 NA NA TRBV19
TGCAGCGCCCCTATCTGGAGATCCACAGATACGCAGTATTTT CSAPIWRSTDTQYF TRBJ2-3 NA NA TRBV29-1
TGTGCCAGCAGCTCCCCGCGTAGAGATGAGCAGTTCTTC CASSSPRRDEQFF TRBJ2-1 NA NA TRBV5-6
TGCGCCAGCAGCCAACAAGGAGGGGTTAACTATGGCTACACCTTC CASSQQGGVNYGYTF TRBJ1-2 many NA TRBV4-3
TGCGCCAGCAGCTTGGGTTTTGGGTGGGAAGAGACCCAGTACTTC CASSLGFGWEETQYF TRBJ2-5 many NA TRBV5-1
TGTGCCAGCAGTGGGATCCGTGTTAGCGGGGGTAGCACAGATACGCAGTATTTT CASSGIRVSGGSTDTQYF TRBJ2-3 many TRBD2 TRBV2
TGTGCCAGCAGCCAAGGGGGAGGGCTTAACCCTAGCTCCTACGAGCAGTACTTC CASSQGGGLNPSSYEQYF TRBJ2-7 many TRBD2 TRBV4-2
TGTGCCAGCAGCCAAGGTAGCGGGAGTAGAAACATTCAGTACTTC CASSQGSGSRNIQYF TRBJ2-4 many TRBD2 TRBV3-1
TGTGCCAGCTCATCCCAAGACCCCGGGCTGTCCTACAATGAGCAGTTCTTC CASSSQDPGLSYNEQFF TRBJ2-1 many NA TRBV18
TGTGCCAGCAGGGCGAGGGGACTGATCTCCTACGAGCAGTACTTC CASRARGLISYEQYF TRBJ2-7 NA NA TRBV6-1
TGCAGTGCTAGATCAAGACTAGGGAACGAGCAGTACTTC CSARSRLGNEQYF TRBJ2-7 NA NA TRBV20-1
TGTGCCAGCAGTCAGACAGGGGGATATGGCTACACCTTC CASSQTGGYGYTF TRBJ1-2 many TRBD1 TRBV6-1
TGTGCCAGCAGTTACACGGCTAGCGGGAGTGGCTACGAGCAGTACTTC CASSYTASGSGYEQYF TRBJ2-7 few TRBD2 TRBV6-4
TGTGCCAGCTCACCACGGTTGGGCCAGGACAGGGCCTATGGCTACACCTTC CASSPRLGQDRAYGYTF TRBJ1-2 NA TRBD1 TRBV18
TGTGCCAGCAGTTATCGAGCGGGAGGGCAGAGGGAGCAGTACTTC CASSYRAGGQREQYF TRBJ2-7 few TRBD2 TRBV6-5
TGTGCCTGGAGTCGGGGCATAGCAAATCAGCCCCAGCATTTT CAWSRGIANQPQHF TRBJ1-5 NA NA TRBV30
TGTGCCAGCAGTGCCTGGGACAGGAACTATGGCTACACCTTC CASSAWDRNYGYTF TRBJ1-2 NA TRBD1 TRBV6-1
TGTGCCTGGAGTGCCTGGGGCGACACTGAAGCTTTCTTT CAWSAWGDTEAFF TRBJ1-1 NA NA TRBV30
TGTGCCAGCATCCTTGGCACAGGCGGCAACACCATATATTTT CASILGTGGNTIYF TRBJ1-3 NA NA TRBV7-9
TGCAGTGCAGAGCCGGGAAAGGGCACCGATATTCCAAACTATGGCTACACCTTC CSAEPGKGTDIPNYGYTF TRBJ1-2 NA NA TRBV20-1
TGTGCCAGTAGTATATATTCTAGGTACGAGCAGTACTTC CASSIYSRYEQYF TRBJ2-7 NA NA TRBV19
TGTGCCAGAAGCGTAGAGCCCACCCCAAGAGGGGGGGGTGCGTACCAGCAGTACTTC CARSVEPTPRGGGAYQQYF TRBJ2-7 NA NA TRBV9
TGTGCCAGCAGCCTCGGACAGGGTAGGAGCATTCAGTACTTC CASSLGQGRSIQYF TRBJ2-4 NA TRBD1 TRBV6-2/TRBV6-3
TGTGCCACCACTCCGAGGAGTGAAGCTATCTATAATTCACCCCTCCACTTT CATTPRSEAIYNSPLHF TRBJ1-6 medium-sized NA TRBV24-1
TGCAGTGCTAGAGATGGGACAGGGAGAAACACCATATATTTT CSARDGTGRNTIYF TRBJ1-3 NA TRBD1 TRBV20-1
TGCAGTGCTAGAGATGGGACTACGGGGGGTGAGCAGTTCTTC CSARDGTTGGEQFF TRBJ2-1 NA TRBD2 TRBV20-1
TGCAGTGCTAGGGCCCACCGGGAGCAGTACTTC CSARAHREQYF TRBJ2-7 NA NA TRBV20-1
TGTGCCAGCAGTGAACACCCGCCACAGGGGGCCTACGAGCAGTACTTC CASSEHPPQGAYEQYF TRBJ2-7 few TRBD1 TRBV25-1
TGTGCCAGCGGTCGGAGGGACAATGAGCAGTTCTTC CASGRRDNEQFF TRBJ2-1 few NA TRBV6-1
TGTGCCAGCAGTTTAGTGACATCAATAGACAAAAACATTCATAACTTC CASSLVTSIDKNIHNF TRBJ2-4 NA NA TRBV28
TGTGCCACCTGTGATTTGCTGACAGGGGCCGCCTGTAATGAGCAGTTCTTC CATCDLLTGAACNEQFF TRBJ2-1 once TRBD1 TRBV24-1
TGTGCCCGCAGTGGATATTGCGAGCAGTTCTTC CARSGYCEQFF TRBJ2-1 NA NA TRBV2
TGCGCCAGCAGCTTGGGCACAGGGATGGGAGGCACTGAAGCTTTCTTT CASSLGTGMGGTEAFF TRBJ1-1 once NA TRBV5-1
TGTGCCAGCTCACCACCGACTGGAGGGGGCGGTGGGCAGTTCTTC CASSPPTGGGGGQFF TRBJ2-1 few NA TRBV18
TGTGCCGGAAGTCAAGAGGTAGATCAACGCGAGCAGTTCTTC CAGSQEVDQREQFF TRBJ2-1 few NA TRBV6-1
TGTGCCAGCAGTTTTGGGGGGGCGCCGTACGAGCAGTACTTC CASSFGGAPYEQYF TRBJ2-7 NA NA TRBV7-2
TGCGCCAGCAGCCAAGTCTTTAGGCTAGCGGGGGACACAGATACGCAGTATTTT CASSQVFRLAGDTDTQYF TRBJ2-3 many TRBD2 TRBV4-1
TGTGCCAGCAGTGATACCTACCAAGCCTACGAGCAGTACTTC CASSDTYQAYEQYF TRBJ2-7 NA NA TRBV25-1
TGTGCCAGCAGCTTAGGGGCGGGTGGAAACACCATATATTTT CASSLGAGGNTIYF TRBJ1-3 medium-sized NA TRBV7-8
TGTGCCAGCAGCGCAACAGATACGCAGTATTTT CASSATDTQYF TRBJ2-3 NA NA TRBV6-1
TGTGCCAGCAGCCGGGACAGGGCAGATACGCAGTATTTT CASSRDRADTQYF TRBJ2-3 many TRBD1 TRBV12-3/TRBV12-4
TGTGCCAGCAGTCTCGAGGGGGTGGCTAGAGTCTACCAAGAGACCCAGTACTTC CASSLEGVARVYQETQYF TRBJ2-5 many NA TRBV28
TGTGCCAGCAGCTTTTGGACAGGGGGCGCGTCGGGCAGTAATGAGCAGTTCTTC CASSFWTGGASGSNEQFF TRBJ2-1 many TRBD1 TRBV7-2
TGTGCCAGCAGATCCTTTAAAGACAGGGCGGAGTACTTC CASRSFKDRAEYF TRBJ2-7 few TRBD1 TRBV6-1